Listed below are T cell receptor beta chains from one sample, sequenced in a study of post-analysis software for immune sequencing data. One entry per CDR3 protein, called by TCRdb with MiXCR from the PCR reads. The table has about 820,000 distinct CDR3 sequences, roughly half seen once. Material: blood. The receptors were sampled from a girl aged 10-17 years with multiple sclerosis. The CDR3 runs from the conserved cysteine through the conserved F or W. D genes are given only for firm matches. Clone size is given for some rows only: seen once, a few or many times, or a class if the clone is expanded.

clone_size: once; d_call: TRBD2; v_call: TRBV11-2; j_call: TRBJ2-1; cdr3_nt: TGTGCCAGCGACACATTCACTAGCGGGATTATGAATGAGCAGTTCTTC; cdr3_aa: CASDTFTSGIMNEQFF
clone_size: few; d_call: NA; v_call: TRBV6-5; j_call: TRBJ2-3; cdr3_nt: TGTGCCAGCAGTTATACCCCTACTAGTACGCAGTATTTT; cdr3_aa: CASSYTPTSTQYF
clone_size: many; d_call: TRBD1; v_call: TRBV20-1; j_call: TRBJ2-7; cdr3_nt: TGCAGTGCTAGAAGGCCGACCGGGACAGGGTTTTACGAGCAGTACTTC; cdr3_aa: CSARRPTGTGFYEQYF
clone_size: many; d_call: NA; v_call: TRBV29-1; j_call: TRBJ1-2; cdr3_nt: TGCAGCGTTGAAGGACAGGCTGAAGGCTACACCTTC; cdr3_aa: CSVEGQAEGYTF
clone_size: NA; d_call: TRBD1; v_call: TRBV29-1; j_call: TRBJ1-2; cdr3_nt: TGCAGCGTAGAGGGACAGTCTAACTATGGCTACACCTTC; cdr3_aa: CSVEGQSNYGYTF
clone_size: few; d_call: TRBD1; v_call: TRBV5-1; j_call: TRBJ1-5; cdr3_nt: TGCGCCAGCAGCTCGGGAAGGACAGGGGATCAGCCCCAGCATTTT; cdr3_aa: CASSSGRTGDQPQHF
clone_size: few; d_call: NA; v_call: TRBV5-1; j_call: TRBJ2-1; cdr3_nt: TGTGCCAGCAGTTTAGGGACGGGCAATGAGCAGTTCTTC; cdr3_aa: CASSLGTGNEQFF
clone_size: NA; d_call: TRBD2; v_call: TRBV12-3/TRBV12-4; j_call: TRBJ2-7; cdr3_nt: TGTGCCAGCAGCCCCGGCGGGAGCCTCTCCTACGAGCAGTACTTC; cdr3_aa: CASSPGGSLSYEQYF
clone_size: once; d_call: TRBD1; v_call: TRBV20-1; j_call: TRBJ2-3; cdr3_nt: TGCAGTGCCTACCCCGGACAGGTACAGTCAGATACGCAGTATTTT; cdr3_aa: CSAYPGQVQSDTQYF
clone_size: once; d_call: TRBD2; v_call: TRBV9; j_call: TRBJ2-7; cdr3_nt: TGTGCCAGCAGCCCCATTGGGACTAGCGGGGCCTACGAGCAGTACTTC; cdr3_aa: CASSPIGTSGAYEQYF
clone_size: few; d_call: TRBD1; v_call: TRBV3-1; j_call: TRBJ1-2; cdr3_nt: TGTGCCAGCAGGGGGACAGGGGAAGGCTACACCTTC; cdr3_aa: CASRGTGEGYTF
clone_size: NA; d_call: TRBD2; v_call: TRBV5-1; j_call: TRBJ2-5; cdr3_nt: TGCGCCAGCAGCCTCAGAACCGGGACTAGCGGGAGGACCCTCCAAGAGACCCAGTACTTC; cdr3_aa: CASSLRTGTSGRTLQETQYF
clone_size: NA; d_call: NA; v_call: TRBV12-3/TRBV12-4; j_call: TRBJ1-6; cdr3_nt: TGTGCCAGCAGTTTCGAGTCGAATTCACCCCTCCACTTT; cdr3_aa: CASSFESNSPLHF
clone_size: NA; d_call: NA; v_call: TRBV12-3/TRBV12-4; j_call: TRBJ1-5; cdr3_nt: TGTGCCAGCAGTTTCTCCAGGAACGATCAGCCCCAGCATTTT; cdr3_aa: CASSFSRNDQPQHF
clone_size: few; d_call: NA; v_call: TRBV5-5; j_call: TRBJ2-3; cdr3_nt: TGTGCCAGCAGCGGGATAAGCGGGCGTTTGGGGGATACGCAGTATTTT; cdr3_aa: CASSGISGRLGDTQYF
clone_size: NA; d_call: NA; v_call: TRBV11-2; j_call: TRBJ2-1; cdr3_nt: TGTGCCAGCAGCTTGAGGGGCAGTGAGCAGTTCTTC; cdr3_aa: CASSLRGSEQFF
clone_size: few; d_call: TRBD2; v_call: TRBV7-8; j_call: TRBJ2-7; cdr3_nt: TGTGCCAGCAGCTTAGAGGCGCAGGCGGGAGCTGGAATCTACGAGCAGTACTTC; cdr3_aa: CASSLEAQAGAGIYEQYF
clone_size: NA; d_call: TRBD1; v_call: TRBV27; j_call: TRBJ2-1; cdr3_nt: TGTGCCAGCAGTTTTGGGACAGCGTTCTACAATGAGCAGTTCTTC; cdr3_aa: CASSFGTAFYNEQFF
clone_size: NA; d_call: TRBD2; v_call: TRBV20-1; j_call: TRBJ2-3; cdr3_nt: TGCAGTGCTATCCCGGGACTAGCGGGAATTGCAGATACGCAGTATTTT; cdr3_aa: CSAIPGLAGIADTQYF
clone_size: NA; d_call: TRBD1; v_call: TRBV29-1; j_call: TRBJ2-3; cdr3_nt: TGCAGCGTCCAATCGACAGGGGCAAGCACAGATACGCAGTATTTT; cdr3_aa: CSVQSTGASTDTQYF
clone_size: NA; d_call: NA; v_call: TRBV7-9; j_call: TRBJ2-3; cdr3_nt: TGTGCCAACAGGGCTCGAGGCACAGATACGCAGTATTTT; cdr3_aa: CANRARGTDTQYF
clone_size: NA; d_call: NA; v_call: TRBV3-1; j_call: TRBJ1-2; cdr3_nt: TGTGCCAGCAGCCACAAAGGCGGGTATGGCTACACCTTC; cdr3_aa: CASSHKGGYGYTF
clone_size: NA; d_call: TRBD1; v_call: TRBV20-1; j_call: TRBJ1-6; cdr3_nt: TGCAGTGCTAGAGATTACAGGGGGGTTTCACCCCTCCACTTT; cdr3_aa: CSARDYRGVSPLHF
clone_size: NA; d_call: TRBD1; v_call: TRBV5-1; j_call: TRBJ2-7; cdr3_nt: TGCGCCAGCAGCTTGTCCAGGGGGTCCAGCTCCTACGAGCAGTACTTC; cdr3_aa: CASSLSRGSSSYEQYF